Shown below are 27 T cell receptor beta chains from a single sample sequenced in a study of T cell responses to AZD1222 COVID-19 vaccine. Some clones are missing from TCRdb's copy, which holds only in-frame ones; the method was immunoSEQ multiplex PCR. The table lists about 120,000 clones, roughly nine tenths of them singletons. The specimen comprised peripheral blood, sampled on day 0 of AZD1222 vaccination. The receptors were sampled from an adult in good health.

J is TRBJ2-1 and V is TRBV28, with D unresolved. Germline-derived CDR1 and CDR2 are MDHEN and SYDVKM. This CDR3 contains 14 residues. Trimming took 6 bases from V and 4 from J, leaving 13 bases between them. The CDR3 protein is CASSVQFGYNEQFF. The CDR3 nucleotides are TGTGCCAGCAGCGTACAGTTTGGGTACAATGAGCAGTTCTTC.

The gene calls are TRBV27 and TRBJ2-1; TRBD2 matches 9 bases. The CDR3 totals 16 residues. V dropped 6 bases and J dropped 0; count of bases not matched to a gene: 6. Looked up from germline, CDR1 is MNHEY and CDR2 is SMNVEV (reference sequence). CDR3 sequence (DNA): TGTGCCAGCAGGTCCCTAGCGGGGAGCTCCTACAATGAGCAGTTCTTC. Protein sequence: CASRSLAGSSYNEQFF.

This clone appeared a single time. The chain carries TRBV5-1 and TRBJ2-7; D possibly corresponds to TRBD1 (7 bases). CDR3 length equals 14 residues. CDR1 SGHRS and CDR2 YFSETQ come from the germline V gene. Trimming shortened V by 3 bases and J by 3 bases, and 13 bases separated the two germline ends. The CDR3 region has the DNA TGCGCCAGCAGCTGGGGGGACAGCCGCTACGAGCAGTACTTC. This codes for CASSWGDSRYEQYF.

This clone came up once. The rearrangement links TRBV7-9 to TRBJ1-1, with a weak D call TRBD1 (6 bases). Germline V CDR1 and CDR2: SEHNR, FQNEAQ (reference sequence). The CDR3 totals 13 residues. V was shortened by 2 bases and J by 3 bases, with 7 bases between the two germline ends. The CDR3 is CASSLSGDTEAFF. The CDR3 DNA reads as TGTGCCAGCAGCTTATCAGGGGACACTGAAGCTTTCTTT.

This chain links TRBV5-4 with TRBJ1-4; tentative D call: TRBD1 (6 bases). The CDR3 contains 15 residues. V dropped 4 bases and J dropped 3 bases, with 13 bases sitting between them. The germline V gene encodes CDR1 SGHNT and CDR2 YYREEE (reference sequence). The CDR3 reads CASSLSRTANEKLFF. CDR3 bases: TGTGCCAGCAGCCTAAGTCGGACAGCTAATGAAAAACTGTTTTTT. Using reference TRBV5-4 and TRBJ1-4 for the parts outside the CDR3, the full variable domain is ETGVTQSPTHLIKTRGQQVTLRCSSQSGHNTVSWYQQALGQGPQFIFQYYREEENGRGNFPPRFSGLQFPNYSSELNVNALELDDSALYLCASSLSRTANEKLFFGSGTQLSVL.

J is TRBJ2-1 and V is TRBV4-2, with 11 bases identical to TRBD2. The ends lost 0 bases at V and 4 bases at J; junction bases unmatched: 8. Germline V gives CDR1 LGHNA, CDR2 YNFKEQ. CDR3 length: 18 amino acids. As DNA, the CDR3 is TGTGCCAGCAGCCAAGACGCATTACTAGCGGGAGTATACAATGAGCAGTTCTTC. This codes for CASSQDALLAGVYNEQFF.

The chain joins TRBV9 to TRBJ2-2; D uncertain. CDR1 is SGDLS, CDR2 YYNGEE, per germline. This CDR3 region has 15 residues. V was pared by 0 bases and J by 0 bases, with 6 bases between. The DNA of the CDR3 is TGTGCCAGCAGCGTAGCACTTTCGAACACCGGGGAGCTGTTTTTT. Translating it yields CASSVALSNTGELFF.

The chain uses TRBV11-3 and TRBJ2-5; D ambiguous. This CDR3 contains 15 residues. From germline, CDR1 is SGHNT and CDR2 YENEEA. Trimming took 1 base from V and 9 from J, leaving 18 bases between them. CDR3 loop: CASSLGGPGPAAQYF. The CDR3 DNA follows: TGTGCCAGCAGCTTAGGGGGTCCGGGCCCCGCGGCCCAGTACTTC.

The chain couples TRBV28 to TRBJ1-6, with TRBD1 identical over 8 bases. Trimming at V came to 3 bases and at J to 10 bases, leaving 14 bases not matched to a gene. Germline lookup yields CDR1 MDHEN and CDR2 SYDVKM. This CDR3 spans 17 amino acids. CDR3 protein: CASSFGWTGLRASPLHF. As DNA, the CDR3 is TGTGCCAGCAGTTTCGGCTGGACAGGGCTTAGGGCCTCACCCCTCCACTTT.

The V and J genes are TRBV28 and TRBJ1-2, with 8 bases identical to TRBD1. The J segment lost 6 bases and the V segment lost 5 bases, leaving 14 bases of the junction unmatched. The CDR3 covers 16 residues. Germline assignment: CDR1 MDHEN and CDR2 SYDVKM. The CDR3 spells CASSGQGTFSSDGYTF. CDR3 coding DNA: TGTGCCAGCAGTGGACAGGGTACCTTTAGTTCGGATGGCTACACCTTC.

The chain employs TRBV4-1 and TRBJ2-7, with 7 bases that match TRBD1. After removal of 0 bases from V and 6 bases from J, the junction contained 11 bases not matched to a gene. CDR1 and CDR2 (germline): MGHRA, YSYEKL. This CDR3 region has 16 residues. CDR3 residues: CASSQDRGLNRGEQYF. The CDR3 region has the DNA TGCGCCAGCAGCCAAGATAGGGGCTTAAACAGGGGCGAGCAGTACTTC.

The sample holds a few counts of this clone. This rearrangement joins TRBV2 to TRBJ1-6; D might be TRBD1 (5 bases). Trimming took off 3 bases at V and 0 bases at J, with 12 bases between the two ends. The CDR3 runs 17 residues. Looked up from germline, CDR1 is SNHLY and CDR2 is FYNNEI. This CDR3 reads CASSDWGGRSYNSPLHF. CDR3 DNA: TGTGCCAGCAGTGATTGGGGCGGACGCTCCTATAATTCACCCCTCCACTTT.

This sequence joins TRBV7-2 and TRBJ1-5; D is unclear. V gave up 3 bases and J gave up 4 bases, with 13 bases separating them. The CDR3 has 15 amino acids. Germline lookup yields CDR1 SGHTA and CDR2 FQGNSA. CDR3 sequence reads: CASSFNARVNQPQHF. CDR3 DNA sequence: TGTGCCAGCAGCTTTAATGCGAGGGTAAATCAGCCCCAGCATTTT.

V and J are TRBV18 and TRBJ1-1; 10 bases map to TRBD1. The CDR3 has 16 amino acids. V trimming: 3 bases; J trimming: 0 bases; junction bases outside the gene matches: 4. Germline CDR1 reads KGHSH; CDR2 reads LQKENI. Here the CDR3 reads CASSPSTGGLNTEAFF. The CDR3 DNA sequence: TGTGCCAGCTCACCTTCGACAGGGGGCCTGAACACTGAAGCTTTCTTT.

This rearrangement joins TRBV6-5 to TRBJ1-1; perhaps TRBD1 as D (5 bases). CDR1 and CDR2 from the germline V gene are MNHEY and SVGAGI. V lost 0 bases to trimming and J lost 1 base, with 6 bases between them. The CDR3 sequence is 14 residues long. The CDR3 region is CASSYSTANTEAFF. CDR3 coding DNA: TGTGCCAGCAGTTACTCGACAGCGAACACTGAAGCTTTCTTT.

This chain uses TRBV28 with TRBJ1-1; D gene unclear. Germline values: CDR1 MDHEN, CDR2 SYDVKM. Trimming took off 3 bases at V and 2 bases at J, with 13 bases between the two ends. The CDR3 consists of 15 residues. CDR3 region: CASSLALRLNTEAFF. CDR3 DNA sequence: TGTGCCAGCAGTTTGGCACTCAGGCTCAACACTGAAGCTTTCTTT.

This chain uses TRBV29-1 with TRBJ1-2; 7 bases are shared with TRBD1. Germline-derived CDR1 and CDR2 are SQVTM and ANQGSEA. Trimming took 4 bases from V and 4 from J; bases not matched to a gene: 12. This CDR3 is 15 amino acids long. The CDR3 loop is CSVGGGPGTAYGYTF. The DNA for the CDR3 is TGCAGCGTTGGTGGAGGGCCCGGGACAGCCTATGGCTACACCTTC.

The chain carries TRBV3-1 (or the pseudogene TRBV3-2) and TRBJ2-2; the D is unclear. The CDR3 length is 14 residues. V lost 1 base to trimming and J lost 5 bases, with 8 bases between them. CDR1 is LGHDT and CDR2 is YNNKEL in the germline V gene (reference sequence). CDR3 nucleotide sequence: TGTGCCAGCAGCCAAGTAATGGGAACCGGGGAGCTGTTTTTT. It specifies CASSQVMGTGELFF.

V is TRBV18 and J is TRBJ1-4; 7 bases fit TRBD1. From germline, CDR1 is KGHSH and CDR2 LQKENI. V gave up 1 base and J gave up 0 bases; unmatched junction bases: 2. The CDR3 consists of 16 residues. CDR3 coding DNA: TGTGCCAGCTCACCACGGCAGGGGGCAACTAATGAAAAACTGTTTTTT. The encoded protein is CASSPRQGATNEKLFF.

J is TRBJ2-5 and V is TRBV28; D unresolved. Per the germline V gene, CDR1 is MDHEN and CDR2 is SYDVKM. V dropped 5 bases and J dropped 0 bases, with 7 bases sitting between them. CDR3 size: 13 residues. The CDR3 bases are TGTGCCAGCAGTCGTACAGACCAAGAGACCCAGTACTTC. Translating gives CASSRTDQETQYF.

The chain has TRBV7-9 and TRBJ1-1, with D unresolved. Germline-derived CDR1 and CDR2 are SEHNR and FQNEAQ (reference sequence). Trimming removed 4 bases at V and 0 bases at J, with 6 bases between. The CDR3 has 13 amino acids. The CDR3 is CASSYAVNTEAFF. Here the CDR3 DNA reads TGTGCCAGCAGCTACGCAGTGAACACTGAAGCTTTCTTT.

The chain carries TRBV6-5 and TRBJ1-4; no reliable D call. The CDR3 is made up of 14 amino acids. Trimming took off 4 bases at V and 4 bases at J, with 10 bases between the two ends. Germline V gives CDR1 MNHEY, CDR2 SVGAGI. This chain's CDR3 is CASSSNSLNEKLFF. The CDR3 DNA is TGTGCCAGCAGTTCAAACAGTCTTAATGAAAAACTGTTTTTT.

The V call is TRBV7-9, the J call TRBJ2-7; 7 nucleotides line up with TRBD2. Germline V gene lookup returns CDR1 SEHNR and CDR2 FQNEAQ (reference sequence). Trimming removed 0 bases from V and 7 bases from J; junction bases left unmatched: 3. The CDR3 runs 13 residues. The CDR3 loop reads CASSLAVAGEQYF. The CDR3 bases are TGTGCCAGCAGCTTAGCGGTAGCGGGTGAGCAGTACTTC.

This clone was seen more than once but under ten times. The J gene is TRBJ2-7, the V gene TRBV5-1; 8 bases align to TRBD1. Germline loops: CDR1 SGHRS, CDR2 YFSETQ. This CDR3 is built from 16 residues. The V gene end was trimmed by 4 bases and the J gene end by 5 bases; junction bases not matched to a gene: 14. The CDR3 is CASSLHTQGARNEQYF. CDR3 in DNA: TGCGCCAGCAGCCTACACACTCAGGGGGCGCGCAACGAGCAGTACTTC.

This clone appeared a few times. The chain joins TRBV7-8 to TRBJ1-5; D ambiguous. This CDR3 contains 16 residues. CDR1 and CDR2 from the germline V gene are SGHVS and FQNEAQ. Trimming took 3 bases from V and 0 from J, leaving 12 bases between them. The CDR3 region is CASSLWSGNSNQPQHF. The CDR3 DNA reads TGTGCCAGCAGCTTGTGGTCCGGGAATAGCAATCAGCCCCAGCATTTT.

This clone showed up just once. V usage is TRBV11-2 and J usage is TRBJ2-1, with no clear D. Germline CDR1 SGHAT, CDR2 FQNNGV. The V end lost 4 bases, the J end lost 4 bases, and 5 bases lay between the germline ends. The CDR3 runs 12 residues. The CDR3 sequence: CASSSAYNEQFF. The CDR3 DNA is TGTGCCAGCAGCTCCGCATACAATGAGCAGTTCTTC.

The chain employs TRBV28 and TRBJ2-5; D call uncertain. The CDR3 runs to 12 residues. Germline V gives CDR1 MDHEN, CDR2 SYDVKM. Trimming pared 4 bases from V and 4 bases from J, leaving 7 bases between. The CDR3 region has the DNA TGTGCCAGCAGTTCCCGGTCAGAGACCCAGTACTTC. It specifies CASSSRSETQYF.